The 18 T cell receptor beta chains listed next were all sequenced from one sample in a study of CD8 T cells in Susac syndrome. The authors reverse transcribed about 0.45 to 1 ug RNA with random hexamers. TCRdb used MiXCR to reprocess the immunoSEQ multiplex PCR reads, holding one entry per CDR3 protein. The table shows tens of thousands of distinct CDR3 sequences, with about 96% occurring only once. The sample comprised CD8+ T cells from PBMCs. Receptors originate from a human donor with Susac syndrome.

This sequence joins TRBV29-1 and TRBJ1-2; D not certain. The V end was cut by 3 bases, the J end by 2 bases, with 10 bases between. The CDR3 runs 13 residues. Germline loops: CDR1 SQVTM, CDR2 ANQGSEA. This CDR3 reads CSVDSRVNYGYTF. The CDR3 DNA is TGCAGCGTTGACTCGAGGGTAAACTATGGCTACACCTTC.

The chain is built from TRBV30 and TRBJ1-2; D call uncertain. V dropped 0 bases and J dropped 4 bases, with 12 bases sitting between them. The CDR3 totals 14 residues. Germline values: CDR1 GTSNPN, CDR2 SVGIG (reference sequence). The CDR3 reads CAWSVRQSSYGYTF. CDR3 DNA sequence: TGTGCCTGGAGTGTACGCCAGTCCTCCTATGGCTACACCTTC.

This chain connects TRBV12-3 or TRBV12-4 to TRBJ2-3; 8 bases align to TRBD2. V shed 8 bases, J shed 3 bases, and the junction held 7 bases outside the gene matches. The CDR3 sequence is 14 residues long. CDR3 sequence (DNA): TGTGCCAGCGTTTTAGCGGGGTCGACAGATACGCAGTATTTT. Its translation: CASVLAGSTDTQYF.

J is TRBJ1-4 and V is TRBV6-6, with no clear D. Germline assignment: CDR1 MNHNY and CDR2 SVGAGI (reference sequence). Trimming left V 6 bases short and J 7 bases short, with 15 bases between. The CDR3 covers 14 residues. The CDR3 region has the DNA TGTGCCAGCAGCCGTGAGGGTCGGGTTGAAAAACTGTTTTTT. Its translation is CASSREGRVEKLFF.

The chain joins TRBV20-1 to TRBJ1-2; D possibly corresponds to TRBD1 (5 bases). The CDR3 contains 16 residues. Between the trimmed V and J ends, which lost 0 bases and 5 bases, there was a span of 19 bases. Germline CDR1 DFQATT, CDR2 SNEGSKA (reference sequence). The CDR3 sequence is CSARDPGRDPLYGYTF. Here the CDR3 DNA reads TGCAGTGCTAGAGATCCTGGCAGGGACCCACTTTATGGCTACACCTTC.

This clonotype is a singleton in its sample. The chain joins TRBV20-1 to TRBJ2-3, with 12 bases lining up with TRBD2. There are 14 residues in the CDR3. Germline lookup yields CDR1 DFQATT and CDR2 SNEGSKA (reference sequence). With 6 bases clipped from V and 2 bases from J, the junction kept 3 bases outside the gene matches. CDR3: CSATSGGTTDTQYF. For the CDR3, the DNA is TGCAGTGCCACTAGCGGGGGGACCACAGATACGCAGTATTTT.

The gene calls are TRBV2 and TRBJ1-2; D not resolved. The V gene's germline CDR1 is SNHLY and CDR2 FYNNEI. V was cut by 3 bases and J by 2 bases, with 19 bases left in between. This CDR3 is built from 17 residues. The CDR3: CASSDPFLETANYGYTF. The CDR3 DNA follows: TGTGCCAGCAGTGATCCGTTCCTCGAGACGGCCAACTATGGCTACACCTTC.

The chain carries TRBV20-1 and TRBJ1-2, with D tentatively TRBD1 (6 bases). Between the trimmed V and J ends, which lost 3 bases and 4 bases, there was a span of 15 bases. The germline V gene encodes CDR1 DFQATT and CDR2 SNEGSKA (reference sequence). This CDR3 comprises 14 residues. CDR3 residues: CSASGGQYGYGYTF. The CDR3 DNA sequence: TGCAGTGCTAGTGGAGGACAGTACGGCTATGGCTACACCTTC.

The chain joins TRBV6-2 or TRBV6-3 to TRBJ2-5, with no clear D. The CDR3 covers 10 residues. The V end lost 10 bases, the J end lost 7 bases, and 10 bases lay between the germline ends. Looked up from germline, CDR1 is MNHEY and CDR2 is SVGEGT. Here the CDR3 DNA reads TGTGCCACCGCCTATGGGACCCAGTACTTC. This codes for CATAYGTQYF.

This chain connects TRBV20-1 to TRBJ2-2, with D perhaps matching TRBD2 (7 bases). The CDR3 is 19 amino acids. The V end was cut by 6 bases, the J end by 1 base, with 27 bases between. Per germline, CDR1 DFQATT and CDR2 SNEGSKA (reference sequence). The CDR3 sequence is CSARGYAGAQIGNTGELFF. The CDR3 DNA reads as TGCAGTGCCAGGGGTTATGCGGGGGCGCAGATCGGGAACACCGGGGAGCTGTTTTTT.

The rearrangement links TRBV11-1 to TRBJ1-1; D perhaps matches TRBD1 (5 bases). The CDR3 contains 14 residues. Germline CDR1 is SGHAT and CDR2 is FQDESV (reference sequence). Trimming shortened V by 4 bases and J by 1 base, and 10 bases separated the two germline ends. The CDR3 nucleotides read TGTGCCAGCAGCTCTATGGGGGAGAACACTGAAGCTTTCTTT. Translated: CASSSMGENTEAFF.

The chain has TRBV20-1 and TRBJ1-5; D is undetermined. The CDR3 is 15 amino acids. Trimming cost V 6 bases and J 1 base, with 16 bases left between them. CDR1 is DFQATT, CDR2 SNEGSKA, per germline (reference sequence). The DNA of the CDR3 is TGCAGTGCGCCGGCCCGGGGAAGCAGCAATCAGCCCCAGCATTTT. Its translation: CSAPARGSSNQPQHF.

The CDR3 sequence is CASSPTDIMSSYNSPLHF. Written as DNA, the CDR3 is TGTGCCAGCTCACCAACGGACATTATGAGCTCCTATAATTCACCCCTCCACTTT. The chain recombines TRBV18 with TRBJ1-6; D might be TRBD1 (5 bases). Germline V lookup: CDR1 KGHSH, CDR2 LQKENI. This CDR3 comprises 18 residues. Trimming pared 2 bases from V and 0 bases from J, leaving 14 bases between.

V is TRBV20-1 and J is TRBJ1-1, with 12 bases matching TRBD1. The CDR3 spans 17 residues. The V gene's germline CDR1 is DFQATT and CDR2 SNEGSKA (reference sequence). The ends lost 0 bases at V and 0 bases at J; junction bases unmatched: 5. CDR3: CSARDLGQGALNTEAFF. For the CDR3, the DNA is TGCAGTGCTAGAGATCTGGGACAGGGGGCCTTGAACACTGAAGCTTTCTTT.

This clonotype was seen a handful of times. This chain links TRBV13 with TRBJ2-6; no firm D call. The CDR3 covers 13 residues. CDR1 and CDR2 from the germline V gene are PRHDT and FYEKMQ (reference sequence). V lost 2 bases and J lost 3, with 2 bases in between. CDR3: CASSLIGANVLTF. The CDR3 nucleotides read TGTGCCAGCAGCTTAATTGGGGCCAACGTCCTGACTTTC.

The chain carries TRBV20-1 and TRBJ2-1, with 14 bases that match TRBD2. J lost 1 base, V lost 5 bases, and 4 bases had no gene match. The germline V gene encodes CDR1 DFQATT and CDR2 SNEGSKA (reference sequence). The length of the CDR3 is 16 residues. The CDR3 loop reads CSASGTSGGSYNEQFF. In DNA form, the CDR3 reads TGCAGTGCTTCCGGGACTAGCGGGGGTTCCTACAATGAGCAGTTCTTC.

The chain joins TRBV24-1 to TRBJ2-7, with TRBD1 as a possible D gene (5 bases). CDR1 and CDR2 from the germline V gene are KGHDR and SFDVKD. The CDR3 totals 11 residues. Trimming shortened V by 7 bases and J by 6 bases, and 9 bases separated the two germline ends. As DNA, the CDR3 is TGTGCCACCAGCTCAGGGATCGAGCAGTACTTC. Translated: CATSSGIEQYF.

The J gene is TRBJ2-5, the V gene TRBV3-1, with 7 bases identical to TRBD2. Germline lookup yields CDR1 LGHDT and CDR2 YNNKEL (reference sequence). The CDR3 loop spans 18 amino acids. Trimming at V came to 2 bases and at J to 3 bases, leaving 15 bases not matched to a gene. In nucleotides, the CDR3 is TGTGCCAGCAGCCAATCTCTTGGGGCGGGGGACGTTGAAGAGACCCAGTACTTC. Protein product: CASSQSLGAGDVEETQYF.